These 4 T cell receptor beta chains came from one sample sequenced in a study of T cell changes during pregnancy in multiple sclerosis. Libraries were prepared by immunoSEQ multiplex PCR; TCRdb keeps only in-frame clonotypes and omits some of them. The table has over 12,000 clones, about 86% seen once; the top ten hold about 20%. The sample in question was CD8+ T cells from peripheral blood mononuclear cells, obtained in the first trimester of pregnancy. The receptor source for this set is a female donor with multiple sclerosis, enrolled in a pregnancy study.

The count of this clone is one. The CDR3 DNA follows: TGTGCCAGCAGCCAAGGCCTGGTCGCAGGGTCCACAGATACGCAGTATTTT. This sequence encodes CASSQGLVAGSTDTQYF. The chain employs TRBV4-2 and TRBJ2-3; the D gene is possibly TRBD1 (5 bases). V dropped 1 base and J dropped 2 bases, with 16 bases sitting between them. Germline CDR1 reads LGHNA; CDR2 reads YNFKEQ. This CDR3 has 17 amino acids.

This chain connects TRBV20-1 to TRBJ2-3; D perhaps matches TRBD1 (5 bases). CDR1 and CDR2 from the germline V gene are DFQATT and SNEGSKA (reference sequence). Trimming took 5 bases from V and 7 from J, leaving 10 bases between them. The length of the CDR3 is 11 residues. CDR3 nucleotide sequence: TGCAGTGCTCAAAGGGGTCATACGCAGTATTTT. Translated: CSAQRGHTQYF.

The CDR3 is CAWKPGKGNSPLHF. The CDR3 DNA reads as TGTGCCTGGAAGCCTGGGAAGGGGAATTCACCCCTCCACTTT. The chain is built from TRBV30 and TRBJ1-6; TRBD1 is a possible D gene (5 bases). CDR1 and CDR2 from the germline V gene are GTSNPN and SVGIG (reference sequence). The CDR3 spans 14 residues. Trimming stripped 4 bases from V and 7 bases from J, with 14 bases between.

The sample holds a few counts of this clone. The J gene is TRBJ2-7, the V gene TRBV7-9; the match to TRBD2 covers 7 bases. The CDR3 runs to 14 residues. In germline, CDR1 is SEHNR, CDR2 FQNEAQ (reference sequence). J gave up 5 bases and V 5 bases, and 9 bases lay outside the gene matches. This chain's CDR3 is CASSLGEGVDEQYF. For the CDR3, the DNA is TGTGCCAGCAGCCTTGGGGAGGGCGTCGACGAGCAGTACTTC.